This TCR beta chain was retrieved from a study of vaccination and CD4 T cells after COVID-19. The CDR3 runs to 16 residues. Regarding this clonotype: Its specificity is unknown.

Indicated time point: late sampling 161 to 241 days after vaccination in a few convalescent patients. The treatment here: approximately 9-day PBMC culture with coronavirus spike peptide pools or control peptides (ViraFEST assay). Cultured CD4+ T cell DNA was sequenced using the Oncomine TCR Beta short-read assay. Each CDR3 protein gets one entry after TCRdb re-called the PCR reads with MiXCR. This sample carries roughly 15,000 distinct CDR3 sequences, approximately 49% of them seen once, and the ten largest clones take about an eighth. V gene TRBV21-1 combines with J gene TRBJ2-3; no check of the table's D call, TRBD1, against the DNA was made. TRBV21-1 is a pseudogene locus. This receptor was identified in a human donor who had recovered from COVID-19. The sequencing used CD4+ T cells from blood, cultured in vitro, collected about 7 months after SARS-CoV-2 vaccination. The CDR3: CASSPIQGEGTDTQYF. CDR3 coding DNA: TGTGCCAGCTCCCCAATTCAGGGAGAAGGCACAGATACGCAGTATTTT.